Sequencing of this T cell receptor (beta chain) was carried out in a study of human T cells and chemical hapten exposure. About the research overall: Skin on the upper inner arm, roughly 2 cm by roughly 2 cm in size, was sensitized with 2% DPC. Notes on the study in general: The presence of alopecia in the donors means their immune response may differ from healthy people's.

Each CDR3 protein is one row after TCRdb ran MiXCR on the RACE reads. The sample has around 120,000 distinct CDR3 sequences, around an eighth seen once. There are 13 residues in the CDR3. V dropped 1 base and J dropped 6; count of bases not matched to a gene: 2. Germline loops: CDR1 DFQATT, CDR2 SNEGSKA (reference sequence). Indicated time point: pre-sensitization, week 0. The treatment here: therapeutic diphenylcyclopropenone sensitization with weekly scalp DPC. A remark on this clonotype: The antigen is undetermined.

The chain carries TRBV20-1 and TRBJ1-2, with 10 bases aligning to TRBD1. Here the sequenced sample was whole blood, taken in connection with sensitization to the hapten diphenylcyclopropenone (DPC). The sequence was obtained from a woman aged 18-30 years with alopecia areata. Some clones in this sample may be carry-over from other donors' samples. CDR3: CSARVGQGNGYTF. The CDR3 DNA sequence: TGCAGTGCTAGAGTGGGACAGGGGAATGGCTACACCTTC.